One and the same sample provided the 8 T cell receptor beta chains below, sequenced in a study of T cell repertoires in cytomegalovirus infection. Their target antigens are unknown. One entry per CDR3 protein results from TCRdb running MiXCR on the reads. In the table there are a few hundred thousand distinct CDR3 sequences, roughly a third of which are singletons. This specimen was cultured PBMCs, taken from culture after CMV antigen stimulation. These receptors were collected from a human donor in good health (CMV status not recorded). Some clones in this sample may be carry-over from other donors' samples.

This chain uses TRBV6-6 with TRBJ2-1; D not certain. Trimming cost V 1 base and J 12 bases, with 13 bases left between them. The germline CDR1 and CDR2 sequences are MNHNY and SVGAGI (reference sequence). The CDR3 is made up of 13 amino acids. Here the CDR3 DNA reads TGTGCCAGCAGTTACTTACAGATGGAAGGGCAGTTCTTC. Translating it yields CASSYLQMEGQFF.

In this sample, this clonotype turned up a few times. This sequence joins TRBV7-3 and TRBJ2-6; D might be TRBD1 (5 bases). The V end was cut by 8 bases, the J end by 4 bases, with 6 bases between. This CDR3 comprises 12 residues. Germline-derived CDR1 and CDR2 are SGHTA and FQGTGA. The CDR3 region is CASGAGANVLTF. CDR3 bases: TGTGCCAGCGGGGCCGGGGCCAACGTCCTGACTTTC.

This chain uses TRBV24-1 with TRBJ2-3, with 11 bases matching TRBD2. CDR3 length equals 16 residues. After removal of 3 bases from V and 3 bases from J, the junction contained 4 bases not matched to a gene. Per germline, CDR1 KGHDR and CDR2 SFDVKD. The CDR3 DNA sequence: TGTGCCACCAGTGATGATCGACTAGCGGGAACAGATACGCAGTATTTT. This encodes CATSDDRLAGTDTQYF.

J is TRBJ2-7 and V is TRBV6-2 or TRBV6-3; D gene ambiguous. Trimming took off 10 bases at V and 2 bases at J, with 15 bases between the two ends. The length of the CDR3 is 13 residues. Germline V gene data show CDR1 as MNHEY and CDR2 as SVGEGT. The chain's CDR3 is CATESLVAYEQYF. The DNA for the CDR3 is TGTGCCACGGAATCTTTAGTGGCCTACGAGCAGTACTTC.

This clonotype was detected many times. For the CDR3, the DNA is TGTGCCAGCAGCTTAGTTTGGAACACTGAAGCTTTCTTT. Amino acid sequence: CASSLVWNTEAFF. V is TRBV7-2 and J is TRBJ1-1, with D unclear. The V gene lost 1 base and the J gene lost 1 base, with 4 bases spanning the gap. Per the germline V gene, CDR1 is SGHTA and CDR2 is FQGNSA. The CDR3 sequence is 13 residues long.

A remark on this clonotype: This is likely a read error, given that the CDR3 carries no conserved phenylalanine or tryptophan at its end. The DNA is left out, because the CDR3 cannot be placed on it with certainty; the CDR3 is given as TCRdb lists it. The chain links TRBV9 to TRBJ2-1; the table assigns TRBD1, which was not confirmed against the DNA. With termini counted, the CDR3 has 15 amino acids. The germline V gene encodes CDR1 SGDLS and CDR2 YYNGEE. The chain's CDR3 is CASSVAGWGRDEQVV.

V usage is TRBV6-5 and J usage is TRBJ1-2; 10 bases match TRBD1. This CDR3 region has 18 residues. V was pared by 2 bases and J by 4 bases, with 13 bases of the junction left unmatched. CDR1 is MNHEY, CDR2 SVGAGI, per germline. Here the CDR3 reads CASSYRGTGVSGGYGYTF. The DNA of the CDR3 is TGTGCCAGCAGTTACAGGGGGACAGGGGTATCTGGAGGCTATGGCTACACCTTC.

This clonotype was seen only a few times. The chain carries TRBV27 and TRBJ2-1; 11 nucleotides agree with TRBD1. This CDR3 is 15 amino acids long. Germline V gene data show CDR1 as MNHEY and CDR2 as SMNVEV (reference sequence). The J segment lost 7 bases and the V segment lost 6 bases, leaving 8 bases of the junction unmatched. In DNA form, the CDR3 reads TGTGCCAGCAGCCCGACCGGGACAGGGGGTAATGAGCAGTTCTTC. Translated, it gives CASSPTGTGGNEQFF.